This entry lists 18 T cell receptor beta chains sequenced from one sample in a study of cytomegalovirus exposure and HLA in healthy donors. The table came from immunoSEQ multiplex PCR; TCRdb's copy has only in-frame clones and leaves some out. The sample lists approximately 120,000 clones; about 90% were seen once. Sequencing input: PBMCs. The receptors come from a woman under 30 in good health and CMV-seronegative.

This clone was recorded a few times. This CDR3 is CASSATTGVGEKLFF. CDR3 nucleotides: TGTGCCAGCAGCGCGACGACAGGGGTCGGTGAAAAACTGTTTTTT. The chain employs TRBV9 and TRBJ1-4; TRBD1 agrees at 8 bases. With 3 bases clipped from V and 7 bases from J, the junction kept 8 bases outside the gene matches. There are 15 residues in the CDR3. Germline V gene data show CDR1 as SGDLS and CDR2 as YYNGEE.

The rearrangement joins TRBV21-1 to TRBJ2-1; TRBD2, the D gene given by the table, was not confirmed from the DNA. TRBV21-1 represents a pseudogene. CDR3 length: 13 amino acids. CDR3: CARTSGSTNEQFF. The CDR3 DNA sequence: TGTGCCAGGACTAGCGGGAGTACAAATGAGCAGTTCTTC.

The rearrangement uses TRBV5-1 and TRBJ1-3; 8 nucleotides match TRBD1. This CDR3 is 14 amino acids long. Per the germline V gene, CDR1 is SGHRS and CDR2 is YFSETQ. The ends lost 4 bases at V and 2 bases at J; junction bases unmatched: 2. In nucleotides, the CDR3 is TGCGCCAGCAGCCCGGGACAGGCTGGAAACACCATATATTTT. Residues: CASSPGQAGNTIYF. Supplemented by reference TRBV5-1 and TRBJ1-3, the full variable domain reads KAGVTQTPRYLIKTRGQQVTLSCSPISGHRSVSWYQQTPGQGLQFLFEYFSETQRNKGNFPGRFSGRQFSNSRSEMNVSTLELGDSALYLCASSPGQAGNTIYFGEGSWLTVV.

The rearrangement uses TRBV29-1 and TRBJ2-7; TRBD2 matches at 9 bases. V gave up 0 bases and J gave up 4 bases; unmatched junction bases: 4. CDR3 length equals 14 residues. In germline, CDR1 is SQVTM, CDR2 ANQGSEA. This CDR3 reads CSVEDGTSSYEQYF. DNA for the CDR3: TGCAGCGTTGAAGACGGGACTAGCAGTTACGAGCAGTACTTC.

The V call is TRBV6-6, the J call TRBJ1-2; maybe TRBD1 (6 bases). Trimming cost V 5 bases and J 8 bases, with 21 bases left between them. Germline V gene data show CDR1 as MNHNY and CDR2 as SVGAGI (reference sequence). CDR3 size: 15 residues. CDR3 amino acids: CASSSSTGSQRGYTF. The CDR3 DNA sequence: TGTGCCAGCAGTAGCTCGACAGGATCCCAACGGGGCTACACCTTC.

The chain carries TRBV28 and TRBJ1-2; 10 positions agree with TRBD1. V trimming: 5 bases; J trimming: 5 bases; junction bases outside the gene matches: 5. CDR1 is MDHEN, CDR2 SYDVKM, per germline. The CDR3 runs to 14 residues. CDR3 in amino acids: CASSIRTGGYGYTF. The CDR3 region has the DNA TGTGCCAGCAGTATTCGGACAGGGGGGTATGGCTACACCTTC.

The chain has TRBV19 and TRBJ1-6, with unresolved D. Trimming took off 8 bases at V and 4 bases at J, with 15 bases between the two ends. The CDR3 sequence is 15 residues long. The germline gives CDR1 LNHDA, CDR2 SQIVND (reference sequence). This CDR3 is CASREGSRYNSPLHF. The DNA for the CDR3 is TGTGCCAGTCGAGAGGGTTCTCGGTATAATTCACCCCTCCACTTT.

The chain joins TRBV7-6 to TRBJ2-1, with 8 bases that match TRBD2. Looked up from germline, CDR1 is SGHVS and CDR2 is FNYEAQ. This CDR3 is built from 15 residues. V dropped 2 bases and J dropped 0; count of bases not matched to a gene: 0. In DNA form, the CDR3 reads TGTGCCAGCAGCTTACTAGCGGGCTCCTACAATGAGCAGTTCTTC. Its translation: CASSLLAGSYNEQFF.

J is TRBJ2-1 and V is TRBV7-9; D perhaps matches TRBD2 (5 bases). This CDR3 contains 15 residues. Per the germline V gene, CDR1 is SEHNR and CDR2 is FQNEAQ (reference sequence). The germline V and J ends were trimmed by 4 bases and 3 bases, with 13 bases remaining between them. The CDR3 DNA follows: TGTGCCAGCAGCTCCTTAAGCGGAAACTACAATGAGCAGTTCTTC. This encodes CASSSLSGNYNEQFF.

For the CDR3, the DNA is TGTGCCAGCAGTGAACCCCAGGGCTACGAGCAGTACTTC. It codes for CASSEPQGYEQYF. The rearrangement uses TRBV2 and TRBJ2-7; TRBD1 might be the D (5 bases). V lost 2 bases, J lost 3 bases, and 8 bases lay in between. The germline V gene has CDR1 SNHLY and CDR2 FYNNEI. The CDR3 has 13 amino acids.

V is TRBV11-1 and J is TRBJ2-2; 9 bases are shared with TRBD2. V lost 1 base to trimming and J lost 4 bases; unmatched junction nucleotides: 1. Germline lookup yields CDR1 SGHAT and CDR2 FQDESV (reference sequence). The CDR3 is made up of 15 amino acids. The CDR3 loop reads CASSLELAGTGELFF. CDR3 nucleotides: TGTGCCAGCAGCTTAGAACTAGCGGGCACCGGGGAGCTGTTTTTT.

The V call is TRBV4-1, the J call TRBJ1-5; TRBD1 agrees at 9 bases. The V and J ends lost 0 bases and 8 bases, in that order; junction bases with no gene match: 8. The CDR3 contains 16 residues. Germline V gives CDR1 MGHRA, CDR2 YSYEKL. CDR3 sequence: CASSQEIRQGVKPQHF. DNA of the CDR3: TGCGCCAGCAGCCAAGAGATACGACAGGGGGTGAAGCCCCAGCATTTT.

The V and J genes are TRBV6-1 and TRBJ2-5; tentative D call: TRBD2 (6 bases). Germline lookup yields CDR1 MNHNS and CDR2 SASEGT. Trimming took off 5 bases at V and 4 bases at J, with 8 bases between the two ends. CDR3 length equals 12 residues. As DNA, the CDR3 is TGTGCCAGCAGTTGGAGGGGAGAGACCCAGTACTTC. Its translation is CASSWRGETQYF.

The J gene is TRBJ2-3, the V gene TRBV11-3; 7 positions agree with TRBD2. Unmatched junction bases numbered 14, after V lost 8 bases and J lost 6 bases. The CDR3 has 15 residues. Germline CDR1 is SGHNT and CDR2 is YENEEA. CDR3 sequence (DNA): TGTGCCAGCGCTTTAAGACTAGCCGGCGTTGATACGCAGTATTTT. This codes for CASALRLAGVDTQYF.

The chain employs TRBV5-6 and TRBJ2-5, with 7 positions matching TRBD1. This CDR3 region has 15 residues. Per germline, CDR1 SGHDT and CDR2 YYEEEE. With 3 bases clipped from V and 1 base from J, the junction kept 6 bases outside the gene matches. Here the CDR3 DNA reads TGTGCCAGCAGCTCCGGGACAGCGATCCAAGAGACCCAGTACTTC. Protein product: CASSSGTAIQETQYF.

The CDR3 loop is CASSPYRDSSWGTEAFF. The CDR3 nucleotides are TGTGCCAGTAGTCCCTATCGGGACTCTTCTTGGGGGACTGAAGCTTTCTTT. V and J are TRBV19 and TRBJ1-1; possibly TRBD1 for D (5 bases). The V end was cut by 5 bases, the J end by 5 bases, with 24 bases between. The CDR3 consists of 17 residues. Germline CDR1 reads LNHDA; CDR2 reads SQIVND (reference sequence).

With regard to this clone: Other DNA sequences in the same sample also yield this CDR3. The chain joins TRBV10-3 to TRBJ1-1, with a weak D call TRBD1 (5 bases). V was pared by 0 bases and J by 5 bases, with 7 bases between. This CDR3 comprises 13 residues. The germline gives CDR1 ENHRY, CDR2 SYGVKD. The CDR3 loop reads CAISESGGTEAFF. For the CDR3, the DNA is TGTGCCATCAGTGAGTCGGGGGGAACTGAAGCTTTCTTT.

The rearrangement links TRBV6-5 to TRBJ2-5; D is unresolved. Trimming shortened V by 1 base and J by 3 bases, and 6 bases separated the two germline ends. CDR1 MNHEY and CDR2 SVGAGI come from the germline V gene. The CDR3 spans 13 residues. CDR3 in DNA: TGTGCCAGCAGTTACTTCCCCAAAGAGACCCAGTACTTC. Translating gives CASSYFPKETQYF.